This TCR beta chain was found in a study of blood T cell repertoires in COVID-19. Generated by immunoSEQ multiplex PCR, the TCRdb table keeps only in-frame clones and is missing some. Of around 340,000 clones listed, 70% to 90% were seen once; the top ten hold about 7.1%. This CDR3 region has 15 residues. Germline V gives CDR1 SGHRS, CDR2 YFSETQ. Trimming removed 3 bases from V and 0 bases from J, with 12 bases in between. The chain has TRBV5-1 and TRBJ1-1; D not certain. The receptor was derived from a woman aged 60-70 years with COVID-19, enrolled during active disease. Sequenced input: peripheral blood. The chain's CDR3 is CASSSLGRLNTEAFF. DNA for the CDR3: TGCGCCAGCAGCTCCTTGGGCAGGTTGAACACTGAAGCTTTCTTT.